This entry lists 26 T cell receptor beta chains sequenced from one sample in a study of blood T cells in healthy people across ages. Sample-barcoded 5' priming and a J-beta primer mix drove a second PCR of about 6 to 11 cycles. Each CDR3 protein is one row after TCRdb ran MiXCR on the 5' RACE reads. The table shows around 1,900,000 distinct CDR3 sequences, with 30% to 40% occurring only once. The specimen sequenced was blood. The receptors originated from a human donor in good health.

This clonotype was picked up a small number of times. The V call is TRBV11-2, the J call TRBJ2-3; 8 bases map to TRBD2. Trimming cost V 3 bases and J 2 bases; bases outside gene matches: 10. The CDR3 covers 17 residues. CDR1 SGHAT and CDR2 FQNNGV come from the germline V gene. The CDR3 sequence is CASSLTPSGGYTDTQYF. DNA for the CDR3: TGTGCCAGCAGCTTGACCCCGAGCGGGGGCTACACAGATACGCAGTATTTT.

This clonotype was found a few times. The chain employs TRBV11-2 and TRBJ2-3; TRBD2 aligns across 9 bases. With 1 base clipped from V and 2 bases from J, the junction kept 22 bases outside the gene matches. The CDR3 is 22 amino acids. Germline CDR1 reads SGHAT; CDR2 reads FQNNGV. CDR3 loop: CASSLVSGASGISLTDTDTQYF. The CDR3 nucleotides read TGTGCCAGCAGCTTAGTCTCTGGGGCTAGCGGGATAAGCCTTACAGACACAGATACGCAGTATTTT.

This clonotype was seen more than once but under ten times. The CDR3 loop is CSAALPPYEQYF. The CDR3 nucleotides are TGCAGTGCTGCCCTACCACCCTACGAGCAGTACTTC. The rearrangement joins TRBV20-1 to TRBJ2-7; the D is unclear. Germline-derived CDR1 and CDR2 are DFQATT and SNEGSKA (reference sequence). The CDR3 is 12 residues long. Between the trimmed V and J ends, which lost 5 bases and 2 bases, there was a span of 10 bases.

The chain employs TRBV4-3 and TRBJ2-3; 8 bases map to TRBD2. Germline V gene lookup returns CDR1 LGHNA and CDR2 YSLEER. V trimming: 1 base; J trimming: 9 bases; junction bases outside the gene matches: 15. CDR3 size: 17 residues. The chain's CDR3 is CASSQARTGGTPYTQYF. CDR3 DNA: TGCGCCAGCAGCCAAGCAAGGACGGGGGGGACACCATACACGCAGTATTTT.

The chain carries TRBV12-3 or TRBV12-4 and TRBJ2-1; the D gene is possibly TRBD2 (6 bases). This CDR3 spans 15 amino acids. The V end was cut by 6 bases, the J end by 6 bases, with 18 bases between. The DNA for the CDR3 is TGTGCCAGCAGCTCCCCGCTGGGGACTCCCAATGAGCAGTTCTTC. It translates to CASSSPLGTPNEQFF.

Of note for this clonotype: One base away lies a much larger clone, so this may be a sequencing read error. CDR3 DNA sequence: TGCTGCGTTGAAGTTCACGACTACGAGCAGTACTTC. Translation gives CCVEVHDYEQYF. This chain uses TRBV29-1 with TRBJ2-4; no clear D gene. The J call may be incorrect, as the DNA end agrees better with TRBJ2-7. Germline V gene lookup returns CDR1 SQVTM and CDR2 ANQGSEA. CDR3 length: 12 amino acids.

This clonotype has ten or more counts. The chain links TRBV7-9 to TRBJ2-7, with 7 bases that match TRBD1. CDR3 size: 14 residues. CDR1 and CDR2 (germline): SEHNR, FQNEAQ (reference sequence). V lost 0 bases and J lost 3; bases outside the gene matches: 2. CDR3 loop: CASSLAGQIYEQYF. CDR3 coding DNA: TGTGCCAGCAGCTTAGCGGGACAGATCTACGAGCAGTACTTC.

Of note for this clonotype: Its ends do not fully match the called genes, so a read error is possible. V gene TRBV2 combines with J gene TRBJ2-5; D may be TRBD2 (7 bases). The germline gives CDR1 SNHLY, CDR2 FYNNEI. The CDR3 runs to 13 residues. CDR3 residues: CASRTGAGETRYF. The CDR3 region has the DNA TGTGCCAGCCGCACGGGGGCGGGAGAGACCCGGTACTTC.

This clonotype appeared a few times. The V call is TRBV4-2, the J call TRBJ2-7, with TRBD2 as a possible D gene (6 bases). This CDR3 has 14 amino acids. Germline CDR1 is LGHNA and CDR2 is YNFKEQ. Deletions cut 0 bases from V and 2 bases from J, with 8 bases between. The CDR3 DNA reads as TGTGCCAGCAGCCAAGAGGGGGGAGCCTACGAGCAGTACTTC. Its translation: CASSQEGGAYEQYF.

This rearrangement joins TRBV11-3 to TRBJ1-2, with a weak D call TRBD1 (5 bases). The CDR3 is 15 residues long. CDR1 and CDR2 from the germline V gene are SGHNT and YENEEA. The V gene lost 1 base and the J gene lost 4 bases, with 13 bases spanning the gap. DNA for the CDR3: TGTGCCAGCAGCTTAGGGGGCCAGGCCTCCTATGGCTACACCTTC. Protein sequence: CASSLGGQASYGYTF. The full variable domain, in which reference TRBV11-3 and TRBJ1-2 provide the parts outside the CDR3, is EAGVVQSPRYKIIEKKQPVAFWCNPISGHNTLYWYLQNLGQGPELLIRYENEEAVDDSQLPKDRFSAERLKGVDSTLKIQPAELGDSAVYLCASSLGGQASYGYTFGSGTRLTVV.

This clonotype was counted a few times. An end of the junction differs from the germline gene, which may be a read error. The chain employs TRBV28 and TRBJ2-6; D may be TRBD1 or TRBD2 (5 bases each). This CDR3 region has 16 residues. The germline CDR1 and CDR2 sequences are MDHEN and SYDVKM. CDR3 DNA sequence: TGTGCCAGCCGAGGGCCACTTTACTCTGGGGCCGACGTCCTGACTTTC. Its protein product is CASRGPLYSGADVLTF.

V is TRBV20-1 and J is TRBJ1-1; D gene ambiguous. CDR1 and CDR2 (germline): DFQATT, SNEGSKA (reference sequence). V was pared by 5 bases and J by 10 bases, with 11 bases between. The CDR3 is 10 amino acids. The CDR3, as DNA: TGCAGTGCTGGACCTCGGGCAGCTTTCTTT. Its protein product is CSAGPRAAFF.

The chain couples TRBV3-1 to TRBJ1-2; D gene unclear. Between the trimmed V and J ends, which lost 2 bases and 7 bases, there was a span of 17 bases. This CDR3 has 15 residues. CDR1 is LGHDT and CDR2 is YNNKEL in the germline V gene (reference sequence). For the CDR3, the DNA is TGTGCCAGCAGCCAAACCGTGGACCCCATCCCTGGCTACACCTTC. Its translation: CASSQTVDPIPGYTF. Drawing the rest from reference TRBV3-1 and TRBJ1-2, the complete variable domain is DTAVSQTPKYLVTQMGNDKSIKCEQNLGHDTMYWYKQDSKKFLKIMFSYNNKELIINETVPNRFSPKSPDKAHLNLHINSLELGDSAVYFCASSQTVDPIPGYTFGSGTRLTVV.

This clonotype was observed many times. This chain links TRBV20-1 with TRBJ2-7, with D unresolved. The CDR3 spans 13 residues. Germline V gene data show CDR1 as DFQATT and CDR2 as SNEGSKA (reference sequence). Trimming cost V 0 bases and J 0 bases, with 6 bases left between them. CDR3 sequence reads: CSARDLSSYEQYF. DNA of the CDR3: TGCAGTGCTAGAGATCTCTCCTCCTACGAGCAGTACTTC.

This sequence joins TRBV12-3 or TRBV12-4 and TRBJ2-1; TRBD1 aligns across 9 bases. V gave up 5 bases and J gave up 8 bases; unmatched junction bases: 10. The CDR3 is made up of 15 amino acids. The CDR3, as DNA: TGTGCCAGCAGTACGGGGGACAGGGCAGGCGATGAGCAGTTCTTC. Protein product: CASSTGDRAGDEQFF.

This clonotype was detected a few times. This chain uses TRBV24-1 with TRBJ2-1; 13 nucleotides match TRBD2. CDR1 and CDR2 (germline): KGHDR, SFDVKD. The CDR3 length is 16 residues. V lost 3 bases and J lost 8; bases outside the gene matches: 6. The CDR3 coding sequence is TGTGCCACCAGTGATACCCGGACTAGCGGGGGTGATGAGCAGTTCTTC. This codes for CATSDTRTSGGDEQFF.

This clonotype was seen more than once but under ten times. The chain recombines TRBV18 with TRBJ1-1; the D is unclear. CDR1 is KGHSH and CDR2 is LQKENI in the germline V gene. This CDR3 is built from 15 residues. Trimming left V 2 bases short and J 3 bases short, with 13 bases between. The CDR3 here is CASSPVWGSDTEAFF. The CDR3 coding sequence is TGTGCCAGCTCACCAGTATGGGGTTCGGACACTGAAGCTTTCTTT.

The rearrangement uses TRBV10-3 and TRBJ1-1; no firm D call. From germline, CDR1 is ENHRY and CDR2 SYGVKD. V was shortened by 4 bases and J by 4 bases, with 16 bases between the two germline ends. The CDR3 contains 15 residues. The CDR3 spells CAISAGNGHLTEAFF. CDR3 bases: TGTGCCATCAGTGCCGGCAACGGCCACCTCACTGAAGCTTTCTTT.

J is TRBJ2-1 and V is TRBV20-1; the D gene is possibly TRBD1 (6 bases). From germline, CDR1 is DFQATT and CDR2 SNEGSKA (reference sequence). Trimming stripped 0 bases from V and 13 bases from J, with 16 bases between. The CDR3 runs to 13 residues. The CDR3, as DNA: TGCAGTGCTAGAGATCGGTTGGGGGCTTCACAGTTCTTC. It encodes CSARDRLGASQFF.

The CDR3, as DNA: TGCAGTGCTAGAGCGTCCGGGACCCTCAATGAGCAGTACTTC. Its protein product is CSARASGTLNEQYF. The J gene is TRBJ2-4, the V gene TRBV20-1; tentatively, D is TRBD1 or TRBD2 (5 bases each). CDR1 and CDR2 (germline): DFQATT, SNEGSKA (reference sequence). This CDR3 comprises 14 residues. Between the trimmed V and J ends, which lost 1 base and 13 bases, there was a span of 20 bases.

The rearrangement uses TRBV29-1 and TRBJ2-4, with 9 bases that match TRBD1. V shed 1 base, J shed 13 bases, and the junction held 17 bases outside the gene matches. In germline, CDR1 is SQVTM, CDR2 ANQGSEA. The CDR3 consists of 16 residues. The CDR3 DNA reads TGCAGCGTTGAAGGCAGGGGACAGGGTGACTACAATGAGCAGTACTTC. This codes for CSVEGRGQGDYNEQYF.

The chain joins TRBV2 to TRBJ2-7; TRBD2 aligns across 11 bases. Germline CDR1 and CDR2: SNHLY and FYNNEI. The CDR3 is 14 amino acids. The ends lost 6 bases at V and 3 bases at J; junction bases unmatched: 4. In nucleotides, the CDR3 is TGTGCCAGCAGCATAACTAGCGGGGGCTACGAGCAGTACTTC. Protein: CASSITSGGYEQYF.

This clonotype came up many times. The V call is TRBV12-3 or TRBV12-4, the J call TRBJ2-1; D unclear. The CDR3 contains 11 residues. V dropped 5 bases and J dropped 4 bases, with 3 bases sitting between them. CDR3 loop: CASSGYNEQFF. The CDR3, as DNA: TGTGCCAGCAGTGGTTACAATGAGCAGTTCTTC.

The chain combines TRBV5-1 with TRBJ2-5; unclear D gene. Germline CDR1 reads SGHRS; CDR2 reads YFSETQ. Trimming shortened V by 0 bases and J by 4 bases, and 10 bases separated the two germline ends. The CDR3 has 14 amino acids. The CDR3 DNA sequence: TGCGCCAGCAGCTTGGTTCCGGGTTCAGAGACCCAGTACTTC. Residues: CASSLVPGSETQYF.

V is TRBV7-9 and J is TRBJ2-5, with a possible D match to TRBD2 (7 bases). Trimming removed 2 bases from V and 2 bases from J, with 18 bases in between. The CDR3 is 17 residues long. CDR1 is SEHNR and CDR2 is FQNEAQ in the germline V gene (reference sequence). The CDR3 DNA is TGTGCCAGCAGCTTAAGGGGGGGCACATCCCTACAAGAGACCCAGTACTTC. Amino acid sequence: CASSLRGGTSLQETQYF.

The gene calls are TRBV12-3 or TRBV12-4 and TRBJ2-1; D call uncertain. The CDR3 length is 15 residues. Trimming removed 4 bases from V and 9 bases from J, with 19 bases in between. The CDR3 protein is CASSSFPTVNSEQFF. The CDR3 DNA reads TGTGCCAGCAGTTCCTTTCCCACCGTGAACAGTGAGCAGTTCTTC.